This section outlines one T cell receptor (beta chain) sequence together with its context. Its antigen is currently unknown. The entry originates in a study of molecular identifiers for immune sequencing clone quantification. Germline V gives CDR1 SGHNT, CDR2 YYREEE (reference sequence). The CDR3 is made up of 17 amino acids. The V gene end was trimmed by 0 bases and the J gene end by 7 bases; junction bases not matched to a gene: 9. Overall study findings and caveats: Molecules of identical TCR sharing a barcode could underestimate highly expanded clone sizes. Effector cells had over 97% of their molecules in clones above 20 RNA copies, while naive cells had under 1%.

Using 10%, 30% or 50% RNA, naive CD8 libraries were derived from roughly 20,000 to 1,000,000 sorted cells. Bulk TCR libraries used previously described methods and listed TCR primers. TCRdb re-analysed the PCR reads in MiXCR, keeping a single row per CDR3 protein. The repertoire includes 97,000 or so distinct CDR3 sequences, 20% to 25% of them detected once, and 0.85% to 1% sits in the top ten. Source material: naive CD8+ T cells from blood, with Jurkat cell RNA spiked in. Specified subset: FACS-sorted CD8+CD4-CCR7+CD45RA+ naive T cells. The V call is TRBV5-4, the J call TRBJ2-3; 12 positions agree with TRBD1. This receptor was taken from a human donor in good health. Some libraries in this study had Jurkat cell RNA spiked in. This CDR3 is CASSLEGTGGGRNTQYF. The CDR3 DNA follows: TGTGCCAGCAGCTTGGAGGGGACAGGGGGCGGGAGAAATACGCAGTATTTT.